The entry that follows covers one TCR beta chain sequence. This sample stems from a study of T cells in localized non-small cell lung cancer. Clones were read by immunoSEQ multiplex PCR, and TCRdb kept only the in-frame ones, dropping some. Among 60,000 to 85,000 clones listed, about nine tenths were seen once. The sequence was collected from a male donor older than 55 with stage III squamous cell lung carcinoma. The sequencing here drew on peripheral blood, taken before any cancer treatment.

The CDR3 DNA reads as TGCGCCAGCAGCCAAGGGGAGAGGGGGAACCCGAGAAACACCGGGGAGCTGTTTTTT. Its translation is CASSQGERGNPRNTGELFF. The rearrangement joins TRBV4-3 to TRBJ2-2, with TRBD1 as a possible D gene (6 bases). Germline V gives CDR1 LGHNA, CDR2 YSLEER. V lost 1 base, J lost 2 bases, and 20 bases lay in between. CDR3 length: 19 amino acids.